What follows are 26 T cell receptor beta chains derived from one specimen sequenced in a study of shared clonotypes between healthy human individuals. Libraries were prepared by immunoSEQ multiplex PCR; TCRdb keeps only in-frame clonotypes and omits some of them. This table has 450,000 to 600,000 clones, around three quarters appearing once. The specimen sequenced was PBMCs. These receptors all stem from a woman aged 40 to 50 in good health. Some clones in this sample may be carry-over from other donors' samples.

The chain employs TRBV5-4 and TRBJ2-7; the match to TRBD2 covers 8 bases. Trimming cost V 6 bases and J 7 bases; bases outside gene matches: 6. Germline V lookup: CDR1 SGHNT, CDR2 YYREEE (reference sequence). This CDR3 spans 12 amino acids. CDR3 protein: CASTAAGGEQYF. The CDR3 DNA follows: TGTGCCAGCACCGCGGCGGGGGGTGAGCAGTACTTC.

This chain links TRBV7-2 with TRBJ1-5; D is possibly TRBD1 (5 bases). CDR3 length: 16 residues. Germline CDR1 reads SGHTA; CDR2 reads FQGNSA. V lost 2 bases, J lost 5 bases, and 16 bases lay in between. CDR3 sequence (DNA): TGTGCCAGCAGCTTACAAGAGGGGAGATGGGATCAGCCCCAGCATTTT. Encoded protein: CASSLQEGRWDQPQHF.

The sample holds one count of this clone. This chain uses TRBV28 with TRBJ2-5, with 7 bases fitting TRBD2. From germline, CDR1 is MDHEN and CDR2 SYDVKM. V was pared by 8 bases and J by 6 bases, with 12 bases of the junction left unmatched. The CDR3 loop spans 14 amino acids. CDR3 sequence reads: CASYNGREGKTQYF. The CDR3 bases are TGTGCCAGCTACAATGGAAGGGAGGGTAAGACCCAGTACTTC. The entire variable domain, with the rest obtained from reference TRBV28 and TRBJ2-5, is as follows: DVKVTQSSRYLVKRTGEKVFLECVQDMDHENMFWYRQDPGLGLRLIYFSYDVKMKEKGDIPEGYSVSREKKERFSLILESASTNQTSMYLCASYNGREGKTQYFGPGTRLLVL.

The chain couples TRBV11-2 to TRBJ2-5; 7 bases are a match to TRBD1. The DNA end lines up better with TRBJ2-7; the J call may be wrong. CDR3 length: 15 residues. CDR1 and CDR2 from the germline V gene are SGHAT and FQNNGV. The CDR3 DNA sequence: TGTGCCAGCAGCGACTACAGGGGTAAGGGCTACGAGCAGTACTTC. As protein: CASSDYRGKGYEQYF.

In its sample, this clone was seen once. The CDR3 nucleotides are TGCGCCAGCAGCTCCTGGACTAGCGGGAGCGTCACAGATACGCAGTATTTT. This sequence encodes CASSSWTSGSVTDTQYF. The gene calls are TRBV5-1 and TRBJ2-3, with 13 bases identical to TRBD2. This CDR3 contains 17 residues. Germline V lookup: CDR1 SGHRS, CDR2 YFSETQ. The junction had 6 bases not matched to a gene; V was cut back by 3 bases and J by 2 bases.

The V gene is TRBV5-1, the J gene TRBJ2-6; D is ambiguous. V was pared by 0 bases and J by 12 bases, with 10 bases between. This CDR3 region has 13 residues. Germline CDR1 reads SGHRS; CDR2 reads YFSETQ. The CDR3 DNA sequence: TGCGCCAGCAGCTTGGACAGCCAAGTCGTCCTGACTTTC. Translating it yields CASSLDSQVVLTF.

This sequence joins TRBV6-6 and TRBJ2-6, with D perhaps matching TRBD1 or TRBD2 (5 bases each). In germline, CDR1 is MNHNY, CDR2 SVGAGI (reference sequence). The CDR3 is 16 residues long. V was shortened by 8 bases and J by 2 bases, with 16 bases between the two germline ends. The CDR3 coding sequence is TGTGCCAGCGCGAGGGGCTCCTCCACTGGGGCCAACGTCCTGACTTTC. This sequence encodes CASARGSSTGANVLTF.

Written as DNA, the CDR3 is TGTGCCAGCAGCCGAACGGGACAGGGTTTATCTGTAGGTCACAATGAGCAGTTCTTC. Its translation: CASSRTGQGLSVGHNEQFF. This sequence joins TRBV7-2 and TRBJ2-1, with TRBD1 identical over 9 bases. J gave up 5 bases and V 5 bases, and 19 bases lay outside the gene matches. The CDR3 consists of 19 residues. CDR1 is SGHTA and CDR2 is FQGNSA in the germline V gene.

The rearrangement links TRBV6-5 to TRBJ1-2; 7 bases match TRBD1. The CDR3 is made up of 13 amino acids. CDR1 is MNHEY, CDR2 SVGAGI, per germline. Trimming at V came to 0 bases and at J to 8 bases, leaving 3 bases not matched to a gene. CDR3 nucleotide sequence: TGTGCCAGCAGTTACTCCAGGGGGGGCGGCTACACCTTC. Its translation is CASSYSRGGGYTF.

The V call is TRBV7-9, the J call TRBJ2-7; no definite D call. V was trimmed by 5 bases and J by 6 bases, leaving 8 bases between them. Germline CDR1 is SEHNR and CDR2 is FQNEAQ (reference sequence). CDR3 length equals 11 residues. This CDR3 is CASSPVFEQYF. The DNA for the CDR3 is TGTGCCAGCAGCCCCGTTTTCGAGCAGTACTTC. The full variable domain, completed using reference TRBV7-9 and TRBJ2-7, is DTGVSQNPRHKITKRGQNVTFRCDPISEHNRLYWYRQTLGQGPEFLTYFQNEAQLEKSRLLSDRFSAERPKGSFSTLEIQRTEQGDSAMYLCASSPVFEQYFGPGTRLTVT.

The rearrangement joins TRBV30 to TRBJ2-5; 9 nucleotides agree with TRBD1. TRBJ2-7 explains the end of the DNA better; the J call may be wrong. Germline CDR1 is GTSNPN and CDR2 is SVGIG (reference sequence). The CDR3 runs to 11 residues. As DNA, the CDR3 is TGTGCCAGACAGGGGGGACACGAGCAGTACTTC. It codes for CARQGGHEQYF.

The rearrangement uses TRBV4-3 and TRBJ2-5; D unresolved. V gave up 4 bases and J gave up 4 bases, with 22 bases separating them. The CDR3 runs 17 residues. CDR1 is LGHNA, CDR2 YSLEER, per germline. Written as DNA, the CDR3 is TGCGCCAGCAGCCGCCGTGGTTTGTCAGAGACTGGAGAGACCCAGTACTTC. Its translation: CASSRRGLSETGETQYF.

Note on this clone: One base away lies a much larger clone, so this may be a sequencing read error. The J gene is TRBJ1-1, the V gene TRBV7-2; D call uncertain. Trimming shortened V by 2 bases and J by 6 bases, and 10 bases separated the two germline ends. The CDR3 length is 13 residues. Germline loops: CDR1 SGHTA, CDR2 FQGNSA. The CDR3 DNA sequence: TGTGCCAGCAGCTTACTTTCGGAGGCTGAAGCTTTCTTT. It is translated as CASSLLSEAEAFF. Full variable domain (remainder filled in from reference TRBV7-2 and TRBJ1-1): GAGVSQSPSNKVTEKGKDVELRCDPISGHTALYWYRQSLGQGLEFLIYFQGNSAPDKSGLPSDRFSAERTGGSVSTLTIQRTQQEDSAVYLCASSLLSEAEAFFGQGTRLTVV.

The chain recombines TRBV11-1 with TRBJ1-1, with 8 bases aligning to TRBD1. V dropped 5 bases and J dropped 6; count of bases not matched to a gene: 11. Germline V gene lookup returns CDR1 SGHAT and CDR2 FQDESV (reference sequence). The CDR3 is 15 amino acids. The CDR3 coding sequence is TGTGCCAGCAGCCAGGGGGCGTGGGAAAACGCTGAAGCTTTCTTT. Protein: CASSQGAWENAEAFF. Together with reference TRBV11-1 and TRBJ1-1, the CDR3 gives the full variable domain: EAEVAQSPRYKITEKSQAVAFWCDPISGHATLYWYRQILGQGPELLVQFQDESVVDDSQLPKDRFSAERLKGVDSTLKIQPAELGDSAMYLCASSQGAWENAEAFFGQGTRLTVV.

The chain links TRBV28 to TRBJ1-5; 8 bases match TRBD1. The CDR3 has 14 residues. In germline, CDR1 is MDHEN, CDR2 SYDVKM. With V trimmed by 5 bases and J by 2 bases, 2 bases remained unmatched. As DNA, the CDR3 is TGTGCCAGCAGTCAGGGACAGGGCAATCAGCCCCAGCATTTT. It is translated as CASSQGQGNQPQHF.

The rearrangement links TRBV11-2 to TRBJ2-3; 9 bases fit TRBD2. Trimming at V came to 5 bases and at J to 8 bases, leaving 14 bases not matched to a gene. Germline lookup yields CDR1 SGHAT and CDR2 FQNNGV. The CDR3 has 16 amino acids. The CDR3 region has the DNA TGTGCCAGCAGCCCCCATGGGGTAGCGGGAGCCGGTACGCAGTATTTT. It is translated as CASSPHGVAGAGTQYF.

This chain links TRBV19 with TRBJ1-1, with TRBD1 as a possible D gene (5 bases). This CDR3 region has 13 residues. Germline CDR1 is LNHDA and CDR2 is SQIVND (reference sequence). The V and J ends lost 1 base and 5 bases respectively, with 8 bases between them. Written as DNA, the CDR3 is TGTGCCAGTAGTATAGTTGGGGGGACTGAAGCTTTCTTT. Translated, it gives CASSIVGGTEAFF.

The chain is built from TRBV25-1 and TRBJ1-5; D not certain. The V and J ends lost 4 bases and 3 bases respectively, with 7 bases between them. This CDR3 has 13 amino acids. In germline, CDR1 is MGHDK, CDR2 SYGVNS. The CDR3 DNA follows: TGTGCCAGCAGTGTTGGGCTCAATCAGCCCCAGCATTTT. This encodes CASSVGLNQPQHF.

This clone came up once. A far larger clone is one base from this, pointing to a likely read error. The sample carries other DNA sequences with the same CDR3. The CDR3 region is CASSPGSGREYGYGYTF. CDR3 DNA: TGTGCCAGCAGCCCAGGGTCGGGCAGGGAGTACGGCTATGGCTACACATTC. This sequence joins TRBV4-2 and TRBJ1-2, with a tentative D call TRBD1 (5 bases). There are 17 residues in the CDR3. The germline V gene has CDR1 LGHNA and CDR2 YNFKEQ.

V usage is TRBV9 and J usage is TRBJ1-2; 8 nucleotides align to TRBD1. The V gene end was trimmed by 4 bases and the J gene end by 3 bases; junction bases not matched to a gene: 5. This CDR3 region has 14 residues. Germline lookup yields CDR1 SGDLS and CDR2 YYNGEE. The CDR3 region is CASSFGTGYYGYTF. The CDR3 bases are TGTGCCAGCAGCTTTGGGACAGGATACTATGGCTACACCTTC.

This rearrangement joins TRBV19 to TRBJ2-1, with TRBD2 as a possible D gene (6 bases). This CDR3 region has 16 residues. The germline gives CDR1 LNHDA, CDR2 SQIVND (reference sequence). The V end lost 4 bases, the J end lost 10 bases, and 23 bases lay between the germline ends. The CDR3 spells CASSKGIGDSGGEQFF. DNA for the CDR3: TGTGCCAGTAGTAAGGGGATCGGGGACTCCGGTGGGGAGCAGTTCTTC.

This chain joins TRBV11-2 and TRBJ2-7, with D possibly TRBD1 on 6 matching bases. The CDR3 length is 16 residues. Trimming took 2 bases from V and 1 from J, leaving 15 bases between them. Germline CDR1 reads SGHAT; CDR2 reads FQNNGV. CDR3 sequence reads: CASSLFQGPLSYEQYF. CDR3 sequence (DNA): TGTGCCAGCAGCTTATTTCAGGGGCCCTTATCCTACGAGCAGTACTTC.

This chain joins TRBV28 and TRBJ2-1; 12 positions agree with TRBD1. The CDR3 has 15 residues. V gave up 6 bases and J gave up 8 bases; unmatched junction bases: 8. CDR1 is MDHEN, CDR2 SYDVKM, per germline. For the CDR3, the DNA is TGTGCCAGCAGCACCGGGGACAGGGGGCTGGATGAGCAGTTCTTC. It specifies CASSTGDRGLDEQFF.

This clone was seen repeatedly, ten times or more. At one of its ends the junction is not consistent with the germline gene, which may arise from a read error. The chain employs TRBV7-2 and TRBJ2-7; 7 bases are shared with TRBD2. CDR1 SGHTA and CDR2 FQGNSA come from the germline V gene. CDR3 size: 11 residues. As DNA, the CDR3 is TGTGCCAGCAGCTTAGGTGGGGGGGTTTTCTTC. Residues: CASSLGGGVFF.

The V gene is TRBV10-2, the J gene TRBJ2-4, with D perhaps matching TRBD1 (5 bases). The CDR3 totals 19 residues. CDR1 and CDR2 (germline): WSHSY, SAAADI. The ends were cut back, 5 bases at V and 5 bases at J, with 28 bases in the middle. The CDR3 here is CASSIETDFPVQTENIQYF. The DNA of the CDR3 is TGCGCCAGCAGTATAGAGACAGATTTTCCGGTCCAGACAGAAAACATTCAGTACTTC.

The rearrangement uses TRBV27 and TRBJ2-2; D might be TRBD2 (5 bases). Trimming cost V 2 bases and J 6 bases, with 10 bases left between them. CDR1 and CDR2 (germline): MNHEY, SMNVEV (reference sequence). The length of the CDR3 is 14 residues. The CDR3 bases are TGTGCCAGCAGTTTACCGGACTCGCCCGGGGAGCTGTTTTTT. Translation gives CASSLPDSPGELFF.